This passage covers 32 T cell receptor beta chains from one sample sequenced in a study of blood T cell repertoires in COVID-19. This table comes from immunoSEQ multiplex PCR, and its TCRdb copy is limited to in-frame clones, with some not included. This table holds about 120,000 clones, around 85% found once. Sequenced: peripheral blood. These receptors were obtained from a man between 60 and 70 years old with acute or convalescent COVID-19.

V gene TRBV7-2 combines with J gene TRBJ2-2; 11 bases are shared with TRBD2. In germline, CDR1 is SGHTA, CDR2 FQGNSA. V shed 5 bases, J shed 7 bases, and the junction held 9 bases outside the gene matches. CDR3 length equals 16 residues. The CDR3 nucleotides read TGTGCCAGCAGCCCATCGGGACTAGCGGCGGTCGGGGAGCTGTTTTTT. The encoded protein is CASSPSGLAAVGELFF.

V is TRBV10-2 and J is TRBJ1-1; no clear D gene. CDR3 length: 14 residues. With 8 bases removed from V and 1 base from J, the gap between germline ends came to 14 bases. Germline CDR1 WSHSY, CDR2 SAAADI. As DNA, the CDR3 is TGCGCCAGCCGGGATTGGGCAGCGAACACTGAAGCTTTCTTT. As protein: CASRDWAANTEAFF.

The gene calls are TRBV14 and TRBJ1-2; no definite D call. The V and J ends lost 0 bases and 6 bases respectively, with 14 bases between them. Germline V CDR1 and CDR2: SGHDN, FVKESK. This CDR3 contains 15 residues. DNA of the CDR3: TGTGCCAGCAGCCAAGATTCCCTCTGGAGGAATGGCTACACCTTC. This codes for CASSQDSLWRNGYTF.

CDR3 sequence reads: CASSQGPGLGHSNTGELFF. In DNA form, the CDR3 reads TGCGCCAGCAGCCAGGGCCCGGGACTCGGACACTCGAACACCGGGGAGCTGTTTTTT. The chain couples TRBV5-1 to TRBJ2-2, with D perhaps TRBD2 (6 bases). V lost 4 bases and J lost 0, with 22 bases in between. The CDR3 has 19 amino acids. Germline CDR1 reads SGHRS; CDR2 reads YFSETQ.

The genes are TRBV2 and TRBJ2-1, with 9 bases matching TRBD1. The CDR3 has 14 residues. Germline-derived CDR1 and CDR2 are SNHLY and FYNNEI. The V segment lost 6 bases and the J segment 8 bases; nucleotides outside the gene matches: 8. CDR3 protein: CASRGGQGTHEQFF. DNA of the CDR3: TGTGCCAGCAGGGGCGGACAGGGGACCCATGAGCAGTTCTTC. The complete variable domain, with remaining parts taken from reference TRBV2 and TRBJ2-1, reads EPEVTQTPSHQVTQMGQEVILRCVPISNHLYFYWYRQILGQKVEFLVSFYNNEISEKSEIFDDQFSVERPDGSNFTLKIRSTKLEDSAMYFCASRGGQGTHEQFFGPGTRLTVL.

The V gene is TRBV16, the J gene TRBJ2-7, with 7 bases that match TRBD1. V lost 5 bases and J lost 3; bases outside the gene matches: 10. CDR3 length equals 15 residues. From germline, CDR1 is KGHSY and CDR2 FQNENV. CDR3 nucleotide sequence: TGTGCCAGCAGCGAGGTTGGGGACAGTCACTACGAGCAGTACTTC. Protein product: CASSEVGDSHYEQYF.

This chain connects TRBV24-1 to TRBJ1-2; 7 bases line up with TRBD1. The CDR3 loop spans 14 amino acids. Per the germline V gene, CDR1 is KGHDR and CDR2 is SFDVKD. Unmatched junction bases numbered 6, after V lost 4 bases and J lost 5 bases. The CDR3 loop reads CATSEGTDKYGYTF. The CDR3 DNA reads TGTGCCACCAGTGAGGGGACAGACAAATATGGCTACACCTTC.

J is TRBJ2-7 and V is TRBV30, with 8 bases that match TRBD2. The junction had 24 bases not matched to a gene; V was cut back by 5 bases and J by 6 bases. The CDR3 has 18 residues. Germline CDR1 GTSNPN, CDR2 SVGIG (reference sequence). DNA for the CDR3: TGTGCCTGGCGCGCCTCTCTATGGGCGGGAGGACTAGTGAGCGAGCAGTACTTC. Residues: CAWRASLWAGGLVSEQYF. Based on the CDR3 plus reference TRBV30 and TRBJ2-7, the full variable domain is SQTIHQWPATLVQPVGSPLSLECTVEGTSNPNLYWYRQAAGRGLQLLFYSVGIGQISSEVPQNLSASRPQDRQFILSSKKLLLSDSGFYLCAWRASLWAGGLVSEQYFGPGTRLTVT.

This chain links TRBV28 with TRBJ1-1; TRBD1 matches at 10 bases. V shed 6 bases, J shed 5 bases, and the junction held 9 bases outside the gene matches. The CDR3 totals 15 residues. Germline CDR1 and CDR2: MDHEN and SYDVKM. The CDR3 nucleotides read TGTGCCAGCAGCCCACAAGGGACAGGGGAAACTGAAGCTTTCTTT. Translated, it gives CASSPQGTGETEAFF. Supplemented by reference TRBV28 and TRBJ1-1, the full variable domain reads DVKVTQSSRYLVKRTGEKVFLECVQDMDHENMFWYRQDPGLGLRLIYFSYDVKMKEKGDIPEGYSVSREKKERFSLILESASTNQTSMYLCASSPQGTGETEAFFGQGTRLTVV.

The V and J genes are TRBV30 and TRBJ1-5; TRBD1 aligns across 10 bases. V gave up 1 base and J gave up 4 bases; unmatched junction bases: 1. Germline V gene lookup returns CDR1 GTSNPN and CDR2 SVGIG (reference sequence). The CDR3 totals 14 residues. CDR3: CAWSAGQGNQPQHF. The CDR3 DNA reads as TGTGCCTGGAGTGCGGGACAGGGGAATCAGCCCCAGCATTTT.

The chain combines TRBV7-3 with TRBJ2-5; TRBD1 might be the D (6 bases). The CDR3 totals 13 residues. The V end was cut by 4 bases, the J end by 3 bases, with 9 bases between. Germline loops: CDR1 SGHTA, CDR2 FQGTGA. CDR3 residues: CASSSNREETQYF. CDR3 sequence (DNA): TGTGCCAGCAGCTCCAACAGGGAAGAGACCCAGTACTTC. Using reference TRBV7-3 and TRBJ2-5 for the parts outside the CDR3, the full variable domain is GAGVSQTPSNKVTEKGKYVELRCDPISGHTALYWYRQSLGQGPEFLIYFQGTGAADDSGLPNDRFFAVRPEGSVSTLKIQRTERGDSAVYLCASSSNREETQYFGPGTRLLVL.

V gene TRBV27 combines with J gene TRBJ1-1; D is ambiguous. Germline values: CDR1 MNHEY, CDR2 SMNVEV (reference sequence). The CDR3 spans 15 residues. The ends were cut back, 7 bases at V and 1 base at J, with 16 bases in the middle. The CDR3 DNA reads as TGTGCCAGCAATTCACCCTGGGCAGGGAACACTGAAGCTTTCTTT. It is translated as CASNSPWAGNTEAFF.

This CDR3 reads CASSVGGQGYEQYF. DNA of the CDR3: TGTGCCAGCAGCGTAGGGGGACAGGGGTACGAGCAGTACTTC. The V and J genes are TRBV9 and TRBJ2-7, with 10 bases lining up with TRBD1. Germline V lookup: CDR1 SGDLS, CDR2 YYNGEE. Trimming removed 0 bases from V and 4 bases from J; junction bases left unmatched: 1. This CDR3 has 14 amino acids.

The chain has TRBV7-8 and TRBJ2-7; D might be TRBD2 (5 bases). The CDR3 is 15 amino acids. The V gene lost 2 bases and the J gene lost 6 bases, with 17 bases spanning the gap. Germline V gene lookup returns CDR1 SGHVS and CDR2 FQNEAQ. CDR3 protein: CASSLIGLAGSEQYF. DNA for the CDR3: TGTGCCAGCAGCTTAATAGGGCTAGCAGGAAGCGAGCAGTACTTC.

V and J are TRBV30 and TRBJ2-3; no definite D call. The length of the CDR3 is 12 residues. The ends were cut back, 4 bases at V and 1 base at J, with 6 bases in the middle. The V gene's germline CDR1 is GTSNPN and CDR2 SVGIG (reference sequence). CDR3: CAWNTGTDTQYF. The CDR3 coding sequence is TGTGCCTGGAATACTGGCACAGATACGCAGTATTTT.

DNA of the CDR3: TGTGCCAGCAGCCACCCAGCGGGAGGGCAAGAGCAGTACTTC. Protein: CASSHPAGGQEQYF. The genes are TRBV4-2 and TRBJ2-7; 10 bases fit TRBD2. From germline, CDR1 is LGHNA and CDR2 YNFKEQ. V gave up 3 bases and J gave up 7 bases; unmatched junction bases: 6. This CDR3 has 14 amino acids.

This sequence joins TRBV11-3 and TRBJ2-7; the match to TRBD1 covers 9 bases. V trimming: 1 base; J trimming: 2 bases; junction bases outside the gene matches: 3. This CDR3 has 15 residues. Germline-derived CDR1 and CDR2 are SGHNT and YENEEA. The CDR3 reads CASSLGTGVTYEQYF. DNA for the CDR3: TGTGCCAGCAGCTTAGGGACAGGGGTTACCTACGAGCAGTACTTC.

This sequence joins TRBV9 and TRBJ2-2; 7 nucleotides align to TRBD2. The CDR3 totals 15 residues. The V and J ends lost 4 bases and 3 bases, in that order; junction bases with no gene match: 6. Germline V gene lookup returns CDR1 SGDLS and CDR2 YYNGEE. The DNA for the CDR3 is TGTGCCAGCAGCCCTAGCGGCACCTACACCGGGGAGCTGTTTTTT. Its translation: CASSPSGTYTGELFF. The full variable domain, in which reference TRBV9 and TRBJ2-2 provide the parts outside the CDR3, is DSGVTQTPKHLITATGQRVTLRCSPRSGDLSVYWYQQSLDQGLQFLIQYYNGEERAKGNILERFSAQQFPDLHSELNLSSLELGDSALYFCASSPSGTYTGELFFGEGSRLTVL.

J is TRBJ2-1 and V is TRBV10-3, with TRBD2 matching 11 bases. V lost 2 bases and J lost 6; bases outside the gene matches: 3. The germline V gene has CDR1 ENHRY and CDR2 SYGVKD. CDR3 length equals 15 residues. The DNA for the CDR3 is TGTGCCATCAGTGAGGTGGGGACTAGCGGCAATGAGCAGTTCTTC. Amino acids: CAISEVGTSGNEQFF.

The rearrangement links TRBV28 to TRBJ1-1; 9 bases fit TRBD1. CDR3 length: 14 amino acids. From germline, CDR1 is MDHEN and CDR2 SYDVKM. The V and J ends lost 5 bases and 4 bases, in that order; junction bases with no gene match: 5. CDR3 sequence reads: CASSRTGVATEAFF. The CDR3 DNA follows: TGTGCCAGCAGTAGGACAGGGGTAGCCACTGAAGCTTTCTTT.

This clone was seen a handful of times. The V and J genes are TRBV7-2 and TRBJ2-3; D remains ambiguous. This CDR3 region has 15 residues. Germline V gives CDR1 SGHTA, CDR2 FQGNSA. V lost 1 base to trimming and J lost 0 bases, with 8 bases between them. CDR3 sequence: CASSLGGQSTDTQYF. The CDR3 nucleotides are TGTGCCAGCAGCTTAGGTGGTCAGAGCACAGATACGCAGTATTTT.

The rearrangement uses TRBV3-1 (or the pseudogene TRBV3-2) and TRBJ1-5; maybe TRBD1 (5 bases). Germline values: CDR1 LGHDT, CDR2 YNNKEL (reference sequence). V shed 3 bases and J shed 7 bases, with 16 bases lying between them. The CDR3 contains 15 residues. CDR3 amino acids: CASSQWRGPWQPQHF. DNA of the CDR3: TGTGCCAGCAGCCAGTGGCGGGGCCCGTGGCAGCCCCAGCATTTT.

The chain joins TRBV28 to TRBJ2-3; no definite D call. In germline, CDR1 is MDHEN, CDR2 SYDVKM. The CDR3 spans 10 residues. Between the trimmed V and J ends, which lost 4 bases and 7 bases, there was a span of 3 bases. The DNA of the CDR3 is TGTGCCAGCAGTTACAATACGCAGTATTTT. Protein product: CASSYNTQYF.

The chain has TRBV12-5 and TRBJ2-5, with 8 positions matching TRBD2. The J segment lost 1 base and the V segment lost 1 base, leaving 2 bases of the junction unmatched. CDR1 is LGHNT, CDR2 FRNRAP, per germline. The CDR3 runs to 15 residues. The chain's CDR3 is CASGLGTSPQETQYF. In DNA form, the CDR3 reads TGTGCTAGTGGTTTGGGGACTAGCCCCCAAGAGACCCAGTACTTC.

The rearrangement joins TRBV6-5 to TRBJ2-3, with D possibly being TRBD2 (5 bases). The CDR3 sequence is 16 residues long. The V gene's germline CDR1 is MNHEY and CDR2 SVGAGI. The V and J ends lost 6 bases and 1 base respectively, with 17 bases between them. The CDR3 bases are TGTGCCAGCAGCTACCCTGGAGGAATTGGCACAGATACGCAGTATTTT. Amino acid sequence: CASSYPGGIGTDTQYF.

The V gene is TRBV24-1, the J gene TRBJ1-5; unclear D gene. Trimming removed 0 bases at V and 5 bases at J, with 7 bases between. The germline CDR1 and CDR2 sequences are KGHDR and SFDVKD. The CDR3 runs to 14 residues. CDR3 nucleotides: TGTGCCACCAGTGATTTGTCCGGGGATCAGCCCCAGCATTTT. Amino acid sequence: CATSDLSGDQPQHF.

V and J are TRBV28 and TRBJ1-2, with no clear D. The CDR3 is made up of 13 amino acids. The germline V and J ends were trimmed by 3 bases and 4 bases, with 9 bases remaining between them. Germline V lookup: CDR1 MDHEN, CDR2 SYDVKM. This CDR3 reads CASSFAGRYGYTF. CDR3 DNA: TGTGCCAGCAGTTTCGCAGGCCGCTATGGCTACACCTTC.

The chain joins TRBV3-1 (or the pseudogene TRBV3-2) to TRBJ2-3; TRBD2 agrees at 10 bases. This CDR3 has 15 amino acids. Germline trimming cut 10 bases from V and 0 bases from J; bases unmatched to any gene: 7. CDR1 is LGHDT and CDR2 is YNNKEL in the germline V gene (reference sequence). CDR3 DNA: TGTGCCACCTCTACTAGCGGGGTTAGCACAGATACGCAGTATTTT. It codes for CATSTSGVSTDTQYF.

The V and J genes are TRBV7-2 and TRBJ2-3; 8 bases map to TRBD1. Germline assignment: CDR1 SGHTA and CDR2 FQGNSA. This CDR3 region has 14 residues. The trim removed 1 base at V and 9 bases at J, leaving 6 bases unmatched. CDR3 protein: CASSLVDRGHTQYF. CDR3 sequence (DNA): TGTGCCAGCAGCTTAGTCGACAGGGGCCACACGCAGTATTTT.

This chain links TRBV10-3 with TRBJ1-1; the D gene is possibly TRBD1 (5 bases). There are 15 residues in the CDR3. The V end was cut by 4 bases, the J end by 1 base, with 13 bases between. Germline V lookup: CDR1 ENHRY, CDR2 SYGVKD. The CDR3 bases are TGTGCCATCAGTGGGCAGGGCCTTTCGAACACTGAAGCTTTCTTT. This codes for CAISGQGLSNTEAFF.

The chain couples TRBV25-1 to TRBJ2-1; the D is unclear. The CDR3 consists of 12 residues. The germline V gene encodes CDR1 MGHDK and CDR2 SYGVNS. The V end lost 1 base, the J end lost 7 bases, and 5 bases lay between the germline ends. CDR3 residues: CASSEFRNEQFF. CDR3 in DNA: TGTGCCAGCAGTGAATTTCGGAATGAGCAGTTCTTC.

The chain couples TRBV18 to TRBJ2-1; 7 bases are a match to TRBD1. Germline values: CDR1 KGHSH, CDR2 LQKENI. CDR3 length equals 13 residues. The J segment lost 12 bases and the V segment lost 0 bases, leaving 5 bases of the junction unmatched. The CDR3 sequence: CASSPPRTGRQFF. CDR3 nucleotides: TGTGCCAGCTCACCACCCCGGACAGGAAGGCAGTTCTTC.